This T cell receptor (beta chain) is from a study of T-cell memory formation after mild COVID-19 (dated by TCRdb to the early 2020s). For the wider study: TCR sequence clusters from the two donors were largely donor specific. T-cell clones expanding and contracting after mild COVID-19 in a couple of donors were tracked by longitudinal TCRalpha and TCRbeta repertoire sequencing. The cohort was made up of two young adult volunteers, one female and one male, who were previously healthy.

Ficoll-Paque density gradient centrifugation was used to isolate PBMCs. The study at large found these results: SARS-CoV-2 specificity was not confirmed for the second-wave clones peaking on day 37. Balanced CD4/CD8 phenotypes were observed for clones contracting from day 15 to 85, whereas a bias towards CD4+ was observed for a second wave of clones expanding from day 15 to 37. Contracting CD4+ clones were found mainly in CM and EM memory subsets, while CD8+ clones were enriched in EMRA. Some responding clones were detected in pre-infection memory, suggesting pre-existing cross-reactive memory T cells joined the SARS-CoV-2 response. The study covered only a couple of mild cases, and larger cohorts including severe cases with pre-infection samples were considered necessary.

This clonotype came up a few times. Its antigen remains undetermined. No quality values exist for individual bases; no much larger clone is one base distant. The data were produced on an Illumina NovaSeq 6000. TCRalpha and TCRbeta cDNA libraries were constructed by 5'RACE with constant-segment primers, with sample barcodes and unique molecular identifiers being introduced. RNA was extracted from every sample with Trizol reagent. Libraries were amplified in two PCR steps, with a second sample barcode and Illumina TruSeq adapters added in the second step. The libraries were sequenced on an Illumina NovaSeq using 2 x 150 bp paired-end reads. For the original study's pipeline: With migec v1.2.7, reads were demultiplexed and then collapsed into UMI-guided consensus sequences. Using mixcr v2.1.11, UMI consensuses were aligned to TRA and TRB V and J templates and then assembled into clonotypes. A clonotype was counted as expanded or contracted only when both edgeR and NoisET called the clonotype significant, with the noise models trained on biological replicates. edgeR calls used a false discovery rate-adjusted p below 0.01 and a log2 fold-change threshold of 1. As an exploratory analysis of dynamics, PCA with hierarchical clustering was applied to max-normalized trajectories of the 1000 most abundant clonotypes. Separately sequenced CD4+ and CD8+ repertoires were used to assign a CD4 or CD8 phenotype to each responding clone. TCRdb applied fastp at Q25 and MiXCR to the public reads, then kept only in-frame beta chains. Under each unique CDR3 protein, matching rows form one entry showing the most common genes and DNA. The V and J calls were not made by the authors but by TCRdb's processing. The sample table records under 450,000 distinct CDR3 sequences; roughly 19% of these occur just once. Jointly, the top ten make up around a fifth of the sample.

The germline V gene provides CDR1 SGHTA and CDR2 FQGNSA. The V end gives up 7 bases and the J end 4 bases, leaving 8 bases in the junction not matched to a gene. The CDR3 starts with the cysteine, ends with the phenylalanine, and has 14 residues. The retained sequence is limited to the CDR3, 42 bases, with the frame set at the first base. The chain is assembled from TRBV7-2 and TRBJ1-2; the junction holds 8 bases that match TRBD1. Sequencing was performed on PBMCs or a T cell subset sorted from them (not recorded which). This TCR was sampled from a man younger than 30 who had mild COVID-19 (a few samples of this study predate the infection). The sample titles of this study are shuffled in the database, so cell type and time point are left out; the donor was told from shared clones. The CDR3 sequence is CASKRTGLSYGYTF. The sequence in DNA is TGTGCCAGCAAACGGACAGGGTTGAGCTATGGCTACACCTTC.